In this sample, the clone carrying this TCR beta chain turned up many times. No antigen is known for it. RNA transcripts were the template for amplifying TCR beta CDR3 regions. During a first-round RT-PCR of the TCR CDR3, the HTBI primer set was used. Using its own MiXCR run on the multiplex PCR reads, TCRdb lists one record per CDR3 protein. The sample lists 340,000 or so distinct CDR3 sequences, 21% occurring once. Trimming shortened V by 0 bases and J by 6 bases, and 15 bases separated the two germline ends. Germline-derived CDR1 and CDR2 are DFQATT and SNEGSKA (reference sequence). The CDR3 is 15 residues long. The sample belongs to a study of T cells in Graves' hyperthyroidism and ophthalmopathy. Looking at the study overall: The blood sample was taken at first diagnosis, before treatment began.

General study results and limits: Ophthalmopathy onset followed model prediction by a median approximately 5.9 months. Blood shared most expanded thyroid clonotypes above 0.001.

The rearrangement uses TRBV20-1 and TRBJ2-1; maybe TRBD2 (6 bases). The sequenced material came from blood. This TCR derives from a woman between 50 and 59 years old with Graves' hyperthyroidism. CDR3 coding DNA: TGCAGTGCTAGAGATTCCCAGCGGGTCGCCAATGAGCAGTTCTTC. As protein: CSARDSQRVANEQFF.